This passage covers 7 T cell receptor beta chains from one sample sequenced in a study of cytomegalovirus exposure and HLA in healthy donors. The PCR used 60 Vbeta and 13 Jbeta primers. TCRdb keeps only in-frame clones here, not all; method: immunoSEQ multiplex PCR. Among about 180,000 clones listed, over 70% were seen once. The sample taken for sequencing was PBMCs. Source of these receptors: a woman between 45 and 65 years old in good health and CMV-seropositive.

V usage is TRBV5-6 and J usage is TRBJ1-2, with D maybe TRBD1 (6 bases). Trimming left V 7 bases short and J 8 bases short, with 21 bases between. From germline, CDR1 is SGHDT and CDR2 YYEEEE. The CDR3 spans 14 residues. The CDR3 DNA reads TGTGCCAGCTCTCTACAGGGAGGGGTAATCGGCTACACCTTC. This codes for CASSLQGGVIGYTF.

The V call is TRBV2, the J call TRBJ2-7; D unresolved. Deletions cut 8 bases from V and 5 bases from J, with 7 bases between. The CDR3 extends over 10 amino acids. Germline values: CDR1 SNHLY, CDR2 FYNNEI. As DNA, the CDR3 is TGTGCCAGCCTGGGCAACGAGCAGTACTTC. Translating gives CASLGNEQYF.

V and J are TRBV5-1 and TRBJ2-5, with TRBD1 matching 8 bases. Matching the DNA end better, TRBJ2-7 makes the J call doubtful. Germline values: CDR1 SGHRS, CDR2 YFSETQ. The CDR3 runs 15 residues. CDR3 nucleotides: TGCGCCAGCAGCTTGGGGGCAGGGGGCCCCTACGAGCAGTACTTC. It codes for CASSLGAGGPYEQYF.

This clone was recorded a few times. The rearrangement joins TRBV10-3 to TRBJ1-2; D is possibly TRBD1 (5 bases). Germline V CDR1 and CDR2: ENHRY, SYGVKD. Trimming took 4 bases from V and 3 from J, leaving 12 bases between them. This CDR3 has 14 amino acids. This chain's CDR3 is CAISVAGQDYGYTF. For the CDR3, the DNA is TGTGCCATCAGTGTTGCAGGGCAGGACTATGGCTACACCTTC.

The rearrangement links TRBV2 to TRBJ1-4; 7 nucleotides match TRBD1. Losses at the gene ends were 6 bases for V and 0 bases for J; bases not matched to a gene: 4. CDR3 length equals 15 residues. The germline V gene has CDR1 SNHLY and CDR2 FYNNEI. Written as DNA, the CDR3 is TGTGCCAGCAGCGCCGGGACAGCAACTAATGAAAAACTGTTTTTT. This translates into CASSAGTATNEKLFF.

CDR3 sequence reads: CASSFITGYHDEQYF. The CDR3 coding sequence is TGTGCCAGCAGCTTCATTACGGGGTATCATGACGAGCAGTACTTC. This rearrangement joins TRBV5-6 to TRBJ2-5; a possible D gene is TRBD2 (5 bases). The tail of the sequence fits TRBJ2-7 better, so the J call may be wrong. Germline CDR1 and CDR2: SGHDT and YYEEEE. This CDR3 is 15 amino acids long.

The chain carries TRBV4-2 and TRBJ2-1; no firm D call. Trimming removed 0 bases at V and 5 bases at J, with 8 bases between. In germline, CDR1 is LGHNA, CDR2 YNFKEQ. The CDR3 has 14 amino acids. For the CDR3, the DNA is TGTGCCAGCAGCCAAGATCCGGTGAACAATGAGCAGTTCTTC. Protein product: CASSQDPVNNEQFF.